Shown below are 19 T cell receptor beta chains from a single sample sequenced in a study of CD8 T cells in ankylosing spondylitis (dated by TCRdb to between 2016 and 2019). Library generation was performed with 5' RACE. Sequenced using an Illumina HiSeq 2500. TCRdb handled the public reads itself, with Q25 trimming in fastp and clone calling in MiXCR, and kept productive beta chains. Duplicate CDR3 protein sequences are folded into a single record with the most common DNA and genes. The sample table contains about 240,000 distinct CDR3 sequences; only one count was recorded for about 10% of them. The ten largest clones capture 5.5% to 8% of the sample. Sequencing was carried out using blood, either unsorted or a sorted T cell fraction (not recorded which). The receptors were sampled from a male donor with ankylosing spondylitis or in good health (not recorded which).

The sample holds many counts of this clonotype. The rearrangement joins TRBV20-1 to TRBJ1-5; 9 bases agree with TRBD1. The trim removed 7 bases at V and 0 bases at J, leaving 16 bases unmatched. Germline CDR1 reads DFQATT; CDR2 reads SNEGSKA (reference sequence). The CDR3 sequence is 18 residues long. DNA for the CDR3: TGCAGTGATGGAAAGACAGGGACAGGGATCCCTAGCAATCAGCCCCAGCATTTT. It specifies CSDGKTGTGIPSNQPQHF.

This clonotype was recorded only once. This chain joins TRBV7-2 and TRBJ1-2; no firm D call. The CDR3 is made up of 13 amino acids. V lost 8 bases to trimming and J lost 2 bases, with 12 bases between them. Per the germline V gene, CDR1 is SGHTA and CDR2 is FQGNSA. The CDR3 spells CASSPHSNYGYTF. In nucleotides, the CDR3 is TGTGCCAGCTCACCTCATTCCAACTATGGCTACACCTTC. The full variable domain, its missing parts supplied by reference TRBV7-2 and TRBJ1-2, is GAGVSQSPSNKVTEKGKDVELRCDPISGHTALYWYRQSLGQGLEFLIYFQGNSAPDKSGLPSDRFSAERTGGSVSTLTIQRTQQEDSAVYLCASSPHSNYGYTFGSGTRLTVV.

There are many counts of this clonotype. This sequence joins TRBV25-1 and TRBJ2-3; 7 bases line up with TRBD2. The CDR3 consists of 15 residues. The V and J ends lost 4 bases and 1 base, in that order; junction bases with no gene match: 5. Germline CDR1 is MGHDK and CDR2 is SYGVNS. Here the CDR3 reads CASSGKTSGTDTQYF. The CDR3 nucleotides read TGTGCCAGCAGTGGCAAAACTAGCGGCACAGATACGCAGTATTTT.

V is TRBV20-1 and J is TRBJ2-7; D could derive from TRBD1 or TRBD2 (5 bases each). Germline V gene lookup returns CDR1 DFQATT and CDR2 SNEGSKA (reference sequence). Trimming pared 6 bases from V and 0 bases from J, leaving 15 bases between. The CDR3 covers 14 residues. CDR3 region: CSATRDRVSYEQYF. Written as DNA, the CDR3 is TGCAGTGCAACCCGGGACCGAGTCTCCTACGAGCAGTACTTC.

This clonotype was seen ten or more times. This rearrangement joins TRBV5-1 to TRBJ1-1; no reliable D call. Germline values: CDR1 SGHRS, CDR2 YFSETQ. This CDR3 contains 13 residues. Trimming removed 4 bases at V and 6 bases at J, with 13 bases between. The CDR3 region is CASSSYSEAEAFF. As DNA, the CDR3 is TGCGCCAGCAGCAGCTATTCAGAGGCTGAAGCTTTCTTT.

This clonotype appeared many times. J is TRBJ2-2 and V is TRBV12-3 or TRBV12-4; tentative D call: TRBD1 (5 bases). CDR3 size: 12 residues. Trimming cost V 5 bases and J 6 bases, with 7 bases left between them. DNA for the CDR3: TGTGCCAGCAGTCAGGGATCCGGGGAGCTGTTTTTT. It is translated as CASSQGSGELFF.

This clonotype turned up a few times. The chain joins TRBV7-6 to TRBJ2-7, with 7 bases identical to TRBD1. Germline assignment: CDR1 SGHVS and CDR2 FNYEAQ. J gave up 4 bases and V 1 base, and 10 bases lay outside the gene matches. The CDR3 is 16 amino acids. Here the CDR3 DNA reads TGTGCCAGCAGCTTAGGTTCTCGAGACAGGGATTACGAGCAGTACTTC. It yields the protein CASSLGSRDRDYEQYF.

The genes are TRBV12-3 or TRBV12-4 and TRBJ2-7; the match to TRBD2 covers 10 bases. The J segment lost 6 bases and the V segment lost 4 bases, leaving 12 bases of the junction unmatched. CDR3 length equals 16 residues. The CDR3 DNA reads TGTGCCAGCAGTTCCCCACCGGGACTAGCGAGGAGCGAGCAGTACTTC. Protein product: CASSSPPGLARSEQYF.

This clonotype was seen at least ten times. V usage is TRBV12-3 or TRBV12-4 and J usage is TRBJ2-2; D gene ambiguous. V lost 1 base and J 0 bases, leaving 9 bases between the germline ends. CDR3 length: 16 amino acids. The CDR3 coding sequence is TGTGCCAGCAGTTTAGATAGGGAAACGAACACCGGGGAGCTGTTTTTT. Amino acid sequence: CASSLDRETNTGELFF.

This clonotype was detected many times. The chain links TRBV12-3 or TRBV12-4 to TRBJ1-1; 8 bases align to TRBD1. CDR3 size: 14 residues. V lost 6 bases to trimming and J lost 1 base; unmatched junction nucleotides: 4. As DNA, the CDR3 is TGTGCCAGCAGACCGACAGGGGCGAACACTGAAGCTTTCTTT. It translates to CASRPTGANTEAFF.

The sample holds many counts of this clonotype. This chain uses TRBV20-1 with TRBJ1-1; TRBD1 might be the D (5 bases). The CDR3 loop spans 17 amino acids. The germline gives CDR1 DFQATT, CDR2 SNEGSKA (reference sequence). V dropped 1 base and J dropped 4 bases, with 22 bases sitting between them. This CDR3 is CSARGAGRVPGVTEAFF. For the CDR3, the DNA is TGCAGTGCTAGAGGTGCAGGGAGGGTCCCCGGGGTCACTGAAGCTTTCTTT.

For the CDR3, the DNA is TGTGCCAGCAGCACCACAAACCCTAGCGGGAGGGCCTACGAGCAGTTCTTC. Residues: CASSTTNPSGRAYEQFF. The chain combines TRBV3-1 with TRBJ2-1; 12 nucleotides match TRBD2. The CDR3 is made up of 17 amino acids. Germline V gene lookup returns CDR1 LGHDT and CDR2 YNNKEL (reference sequence). Losses at the gene ends were 5 bases for V and 10 bases for J; bases not matched to a gene: 15.

This clonotype was counted ten times or more. This chain uses TRBV5-8 with TRBJ2-7, with 9 nucleotides matching TRBD2. V lost 0 bases to trimming and J lost 7 bases; unmatched junction nucleotides: 11. Germline CDR1 is SGHTS and CDR2 is YDEGEE. The CDR3 contains 16 residues. The CDR3: CASSLGVAGVVGEQYF. The CDR3 DNA follows: TGTGCCAGCAGCTTGGGGGTAGCGGGAGTCGTGGGGGAGCAGTACTTC.

In the case of this clonotype: This clone may be a read error of a much larger clone one base away. The gene calls are TRBV28 and TRBJ2-1; no firm D call. The CDR3 extends over 11 amino acids. Germline assignment: CDR1 MDHEN and CDR2 SYDVKM. The CDR3 region has the DNA TGTGCCAACAGTGCAGCTCGATTGCGGTTCTTC. Translated: CANSAARLRFF. The full variable domain, in which reference TRBV28 and TRBJ2-1 provide the parts outside the CDR3, is DVKVTQSSRYLVKRTGEKVFLECVQDMDHENMFWYRQDPGLGLRLIYFSYDVKMKEKGDIPEGYSVSREKKERFSLILESASTNQTSMYLCANSAARLRFFGPGTRLTVL.

This clonotype was observed a few times. A read error may explain this, as a much larger clone is one base away. V is TRBV12-3 or TRBV12-4 and J is TRBJ1-5, with D perhaps matching TRBD1 (5 bases). V was clipped by 3 bases and J by 9 bases, with 12 bases between them. The CDR3 is made up of 13 amino acids. Here the CDR3 reads CASSLGDGPPQHF. The CDR3 nucleotides are TGTGCCAGCAGTTTGGGGGACGGTCCGCCCCAGCATTTT.

This clonotype has ten or more counts. The chain is built from TRBV7-2 and TRBJ1-2; D may be TRBD1 (5 bases). V dropped 5 bases and J dropped 3 bases, with 13 bases sitting between them. Germline V CDR1 and CDR2: SGHTA, FQGNSA. The CDR3 has 14 amino acids. The CDR3 DNA is TGTGCCAGCAGCCAAGATCAGGGACACTATGGCTACACCTTC. Encoded protein: CASSQDQGHYGYTF.

This clonotype was seen at least ten times. This sequence joins TRBV25-1 and TRBJ2-7; TRBD2 aligns across 7 bases. Trimming removed 7 bases from V and 1 base from J; junction bases left unmatched: 10. The germline V gene has CDR1 MGHDK and CDR2 SYGVNS. The CDR3 runs to 15 residues. The CDR3 region is CASTVDRGGSYEQYF. The CDR3 nucleotides read TGTGCCAGCACCGTGGATCGCGGGGGATCCTACGAGCAGTACTTC.

This clonotype was seen ten or more times. The chain is built from TRBV20-1 and TRBJ2-2; 12 nucleotides agree with TRBD2. Looked up from germline, CDR1 is DFQATT and CDR2 is SNEGSKA (reference sequence). This CDR3 is built from 14 residues. Trimming cost V 4 bases and J 7 bases; bases outside gene matches: 4. The CDR3: CSATSGGAGGELFF. In nucleotides, the CDR3 is TGCAGTGCTACTAGCGGGGGGGCCGGCGGGGAGCTGTTTTTT.

With regard to this clonotype: One end of the junction fails to match germline, which may point to a read error. The chain links TRBV20-1 to TRBJ2-5, with TRBD1 identical over 9 bases. The CDR3 extends over 16 amino acids. Germline V gene data show CDR1 as DFQATT and CDR2 as SNEGSKA (reference sequence). CDR3 nucleotides: TGCTGTGCTCCTAAACAGGGGGCGGTCATTCAAGAGACCCAGTACTTC. Amino acid sequence: CCAPKQGAVIQETQYF.